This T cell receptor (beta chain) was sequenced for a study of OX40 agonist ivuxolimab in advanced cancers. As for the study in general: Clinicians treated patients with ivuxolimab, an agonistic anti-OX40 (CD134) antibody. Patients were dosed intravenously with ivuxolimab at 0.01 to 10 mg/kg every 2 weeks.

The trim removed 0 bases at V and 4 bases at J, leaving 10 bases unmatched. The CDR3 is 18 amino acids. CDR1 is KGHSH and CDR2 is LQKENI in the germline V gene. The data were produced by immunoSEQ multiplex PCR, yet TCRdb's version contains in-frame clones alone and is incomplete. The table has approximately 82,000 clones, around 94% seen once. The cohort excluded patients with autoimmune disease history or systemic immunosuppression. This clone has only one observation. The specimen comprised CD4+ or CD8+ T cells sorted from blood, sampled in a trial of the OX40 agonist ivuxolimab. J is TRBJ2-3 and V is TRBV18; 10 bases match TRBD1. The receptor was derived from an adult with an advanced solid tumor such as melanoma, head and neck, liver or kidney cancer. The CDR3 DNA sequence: TGTGCCAGCTCACCACCGGGACAGGGGAACGTATTATCAGATACGCAGTATTTT. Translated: CASSPPGQGNVLSDTQYF.